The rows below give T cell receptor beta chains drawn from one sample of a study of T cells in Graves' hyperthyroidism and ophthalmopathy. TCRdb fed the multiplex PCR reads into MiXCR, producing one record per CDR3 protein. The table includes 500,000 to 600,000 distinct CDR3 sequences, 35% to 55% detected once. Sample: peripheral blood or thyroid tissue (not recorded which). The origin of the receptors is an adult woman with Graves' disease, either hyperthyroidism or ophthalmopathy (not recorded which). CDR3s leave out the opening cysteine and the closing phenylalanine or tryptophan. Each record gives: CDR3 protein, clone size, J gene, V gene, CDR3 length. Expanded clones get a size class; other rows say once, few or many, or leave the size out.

CDR3: ATSRDQSRGGRETQY
size: -
J: TRBJ2-5
V: TRBV15
length: 15

CDR3: ASSLPKSREQY
size: many
J: TRBJ2-7
V: TRBV7-2
length: 11

CDR3: ASSLKIGDQPQY
size: -
J: TRBJ2-5
V: TRBV7-2
length: 12

CDR3: ASSARVSYSYEQY
size: -
J: TRBJ2-7
V: TRBV7-2
length: 13

CDR3: ASSARLFGQLNTGELF
size: -
J: TRBJ2-2
V: TRBV25-1
length: 16

CDR3: SVRDGGVVGGYT
size: few
J: TRBJ1-2
V: TRBV29-1
length: 12

CDR3: SVETAGDGYT
size: -
J: TRBJ1-2
V: TRBV29-1
length: 10

CDR3: ASSVEIGAGETQY
size: -
J: TRBJ2-5
V: TRBV7-9
length: 13

CDR3: ASTLPPGQGGGNTEAF
size: many
J: TRBJ1-1
V: TRBV5-4
length: 16

CDR3: ASSHAGVFEKLF
size: -
J: TRBJ1-4
V: TRBV12-3/TRBV12-4
length: 12

CDR3: ASSVASAGGYT
size: many
J: TRBJ1-2
V: TRBV9
length: 11

CDR3: ASGLVSWYEDGELF
size: -
J: TRBJ2-2
V: TRBV12-5
length: 14

CDR3: SASRGRGTQH
size: -
J: TRBJ1-5
V: TRBV20-1
length: 10

CDR3: ASSFPRGRMNTEAF
size: -
J: TRBJ1-1
V: TRBV12-3/TRBV12-4
length: 14

CDR3: ASSGRGGGGAGDTQY
size: -
J: TRBJ2-3
V: TRBV6-1
length: 15

CDR3: ASSRSGDEQY
size: -
J: TRBJ2-7
V: TRBV7-2
length: 10

CDR3: ASTFLLAGNTGELF
size: once
J: TRBJ2-2
V: TRBV7-9
length: 14

CDR3: ASAWRGEGSPLH
size: -
J: TRBJ1-6
V: TRBV19
length: 12

CDR3: ASSLDNLLGNTIY
size: many
J: TRBJ1-3
V: TRBV5-1
length: 13

CDR3: ASSSRDPGGVGQY
size: many
J: TRBJ2-5
V: TRBV7-6
length: 13

CDR3: ASSVDLSYGYT
size: -
J: TRBJ1-2
V: TRBV9
length: 11

CDR3: ASSYDPKQNRYEQY
size: -
J: TRBJ2-7
V: TRBV6-5
length: 14

CDR3: SESGYSNQPQH
size: once
J: TRBJ1-5
V: TRBV20-1
length: 11

CDR3: ASSPSRGRRDYEQY
size: many
J: TRBJ2-7
V: TRBV5-1
length: 14

CDR3: ASSYSLQARNTEAF
size: -
J: TRBJ1-1
V: TRBV6-6
length: 14

CDR3: ASSPRLAVSQETQY
size: -
J: TRBJ2-5
V: TRBV7-9
length: 14

CDR3: ATSETGYPEAF
size: -
J: TRBJ1-1
V: TRBV24-1
length: 11

CDR3: AGQESTSGYGYT
size: many
J: TRBJ1-2
V: TRBV7-9
length: 12

CDR3: ASSETGPRYSPLH
size: -
J: TRBJ1-6
V: TRBV2
length: 13

CDR3: ASRIPGGNEEQY
size: -
J: TRBJ2-7
V: TRBV7-2
length: 12

CDR3: ASSLIQGGPSGANVLT
size: -
J: TRBJ2-6
V: TRBV7-8
length: 16

CDR3: ASSWDRAGNQPQH
size: few
J: TRBJ1-5
V: TRBV7-3
length: 13

CDR3: ASSRQQSETQY
size: many
J: TRBJ2-5
V: TRBV3-1
length: 11

CDR3: ASKGFGADTQY
size: many
J: TRBJ2-3
V: TRBV2
length: 11

CDR3: ASSQDRTGARNTEAF
size: many
J: TRBJ1-1
V: TRBV4-1
length: 15

CDR3: SAGKQGTEAF
size: -
J: TRBJ1-1
V: TRBV29-1
length: 10

CDR3: ASSSGGDRETQY
size: many
J: TRBJ2-5
V: TRBV5-1
length: 12

CDR3: AITRGTGGFYEQY
size: -
J: TRBJ2-7
V: TRBV10-3
length: 13

CDR3: ASSPTRVGTNSPLH
size: -
J: TRBJ1-6
V: TRBV7-2
length: 14

CDR3: AISLTSGSSSPLH
size: -
J: TRBJ1-6
V: TRBV10-3
length: 13

CDR3: ASNCYGYT
size: many
J: TRBJ1-2
V: TRBV25-1
length: 8

CDR3: SARATGSGEKLF
size: many
J: TRBJ1-4
V: TRBV20-1
length: 12